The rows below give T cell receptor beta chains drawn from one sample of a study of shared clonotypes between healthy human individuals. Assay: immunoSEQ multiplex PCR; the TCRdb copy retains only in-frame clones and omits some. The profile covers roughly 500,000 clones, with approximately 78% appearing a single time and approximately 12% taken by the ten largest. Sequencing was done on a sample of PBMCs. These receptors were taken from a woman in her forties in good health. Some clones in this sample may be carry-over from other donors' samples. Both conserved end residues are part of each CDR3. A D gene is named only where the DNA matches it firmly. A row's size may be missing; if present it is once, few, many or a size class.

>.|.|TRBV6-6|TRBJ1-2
CASSPYRENLYGYTF
TGTGCCAGCAGCCCCTACAGGGAGAACCTTTATGGCTACACCTTC
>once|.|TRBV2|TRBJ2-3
CASGSTDTQYF
TGTGCCAGCGGGAGCACAGATACGCAGTATTTT
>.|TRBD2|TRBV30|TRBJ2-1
CAWKQAGGPSYNEQFF
TGTGCCTGGAAGCAAGCGGGAGGCCCTTCCTACAATGAGCAGTTCTTC
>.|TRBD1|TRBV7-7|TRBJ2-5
CASSLNRGQETQYF
TGTGCCAGCAGCTTAAACAGGGGCCAGGAGACCCAGTACTTC
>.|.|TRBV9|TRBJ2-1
CASSVELRGDNEQFF
TGTGCCAGCAGCGTAGAATTGAGGGGCGACAATGAGCAGTTCTTC
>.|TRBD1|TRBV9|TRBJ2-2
CASSELTGGTGELFF
TGTGCCAGCAGCGAGCTGACAGGGGGCACCGGGGAGCTGTTTTTT
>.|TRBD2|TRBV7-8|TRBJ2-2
CASSLTSGTNTGELFF
TGTGCCAGCAGCTTAACGAGCGGGACGAACACCGGGGAGCTGTTTTTT
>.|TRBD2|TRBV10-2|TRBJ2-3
CASSGTSGLTDTQYF
TGCGCCAGCAGTGGTACTAGCGGCCTCACAGATACGCAGTATTTT
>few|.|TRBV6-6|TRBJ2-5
CASSYGRLVETQYF
TGTGCCAGCAGTTACGGTAGGCTGGTGGAGACCCAGTACTTC
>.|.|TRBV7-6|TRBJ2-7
CASSLIPGRREQYF
TGTGCCAGCAGCTTAATTCCAGGCAGACGCGAGCAGTACTTC
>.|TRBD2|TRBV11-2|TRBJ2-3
CASSEGLAGRGTDTQYF
TGTGCCAGCAGCGAGGGACTAGCGGGAAGGGGTACAGATACGCAGTATTTT